Below are 21 T cell receptor beta chains sequenced from a single sample in a study of blood T cell repertoires in COVID-19. Here immunoSEQ multiplex PCR was the method, and the copy in TCRdb shows in-frame clones only, minus some. The sample consists of around 60,000 clones, about 80% of them appearing once. The sample was peripheral blood. The source of these receptors is a middle-aged man with COVID-19, enrolled during active disease.

The chain links TRBV10-3 to TRBJ2-5, with D hard to call. Germline lookup yields CDR1 ENHRY and CDR2 SYGVKD. The CDR3 sequence is 13 residues long. V was clipped by 3 bases and J by 2 bases, with 7 bases between them. The CDR3 nucleotides are TGTGCCATCAGTGATCAGAATCAAGAGACCCAGTACTTC. This gives the protein CAISDQNQETQYF.

V gene TRBV4-3 combines with J gene TRBJ1-2; D gene unclear. V lost 4 bases and J lost 7, with 16 bases in between. The CDR3 runs to 14 residues. Germline V gene sequence: CDR1 LGHNA, CDR2 YSLEER. The CDR3, as DNA: TGCGCCAGCAGCCTCACGCTCAACAGAGTTGGCTACACCTTC. Encoded protein: CASSLTLNRVGYTF.

The chain carries TRBV28 and TRBJ2-7, with 7 bases aligning to TRBD1. In germline, CDR1 is MDHEN, CDR2 SYDVKM. Trimming removed 5 bases from V and 9 bases from J; junction bases left unmatched: 16. The CDR3 runs to 15 residues. The CDR3 loop reads CASSPYPLGPGGQYF. The DNA for the CDR3 is TGTGCCAGCAGTCCGTACCCCTTGGGCCCAGGGGGGCAGTACTTC.

This chain connects TRBV7-9 to TRBJ1-3; D unclear. The CDR3 runs to 15 residues. The ends were cut back, 1 base at V and 0 bases at J, with 7 bases in the middle. From germline, CDR1 is SEHNR and CDR2 FQNEAQ (reference sequence). For the CDR3, the DNA is TGTGCCAGCAGCTTAGGCGGACTCTCTGGAAACACCATATATTTT. It codes for CASSLGGLSGNTIYF.

This chain joins TRBV3-1 (or the pseudogene TRBV3-2) and TRBJ2-3; D remains ambiguous. V gave up 2 bases and J gave up 2 bases, with 11 bases separating them. CDR3 length: 15 residues. Germline V gives CDR1 LGHDT, CDR2 YNNKEL (reference sequence). The CDR3 sequence: CASSQLGTNTDTQYF. The CDR3 region has the DNA TGTGCCAGCAGCCAACTAGGTACGAACACAGATACGCAGTATTTT.

V usage is TRBV27 and J usage is TRBJ1-1; no firm D call. This CDR3 region has 13 residues. The V end was cut by 2 bases, the J end by 4 bases, with 8 bases between. Germline values: CDR1 MNHEY, CDR2 SMNVEV (reference sequence). The CDR3 nucleotides read TGTGCCAGCAGTTTAGGGGAGCGCACTGAAGCTTTCTTT. It is translated as CASSLGERTEAFF.

The CDR3 region is CASSSGRDYGYTF. In DNA form, the CDR3 reads TGTGCCAGCAGCTCCGGCAGGGACTATGGCTACACCTTC. This chain joins TRBV12-3 or TRBV12-4 and TRBJ1-2, with a possible D match to TRBD1 (5 bases). Trimming removed 6 bases from V and 3 bases from J, with 11 bases in between. The CDR3 is 13 residues long.

This clone was counted once. J is TRBJ2-3 and V is TRBV7-9; D ambiguous. The CDR3 is made up of 13 amino acids. CDR1 is SEHNR and CDR2 is FQNEAQ in the germline V gene (reference sequence). The germline V and J ends were trimmed by 5 bases and 2 bases, with 8 bases remaining between them. CDR3 loop: CASSPGNTDTQYF. CDR3 coding DNA: TGTGCCAGCAGCCCTGGCAACACAGATACGCAGTATTTT.

Only one count was recorded for this clone. This chain links TRBV6-4 with TRBJ2-7; TRBD1 matches 9 bases. This CDR3 contains 16 residues. J gave up 2 bases and V 10 bases, and 15 bases lay outside the gene matches. The germline gives CDR1 MRHNA, CDR2 SNTAGT. The CDR3 sequence is CATFSIRDREAYEQYF. CDR3 coding DNA: TGTGCCACCTTCAGCATACGGGACAGGGAAGCCTACGAGCAGTACTTC.

The chain has TRBV28 and TRBJ2-7, with 7 bases lining up with TRBD2. CDR1 and CDR2 (germline): MDHEN, SYDVKM. There are 15 residues in the CDR3. The ends lost 1 base at V and 4 bases at J; junction bases unmatched: 7. The CDR3 sequence: CASSLLAAGEYEQYF. The CDR3 DNA is TGTGCCAGCAGTTTATTAGCGGCGGGAGAGTACGAGCAGTACTTC.

In this sample, this clone turned up once. The CDR3: CASSSSGEGTEAFF. The CDR3 nucleotides are TGTGCCAGCAGCAGTTCAGGGGAGGGTACTGAAGCTTTCTTT. The genes are TRBV18 and TRBJ1-1; the D gene is possibly TRBD1 (6 bases). V lost 8 bases and J lost 5, with 18 bases in between. The CDR3 consists of 14 residues. Germline lookup yields CDR1 KGHSH and CDR2 LQKENI.

The J gene is TRBJ2-2, the V gene TRBV7-8; perhaps TRBD1 as D (6 bases). Germline loops: CDR1 SGHVS, CDR2 FQNEAQ. The CDR3 is 16 amino acids. Trimming removed 2 bases at V and 7 bases at J, with 17 bases between. The CDR3: CASSLFGTLPGGELFF. In DNA, the CDR3 is TGTGCCAGCAGCTTATTTGGGACACTACCTGGCGGGGAGCTGTTTTTT.

The chain uses TRBV11-2 and TRBJ2-7; D is ambiguous. The CDR3 covers 12 residues. V was cut by 0 bases and J by 5 bases, with 5 bases left in between. Per the germline V gene, CDR1 is SGHAT and CDR2 is FQNNGV. CDR3 loop: CASSLDRDEQYF. The CDR3 DNA follows: TGTGCCAGCAGCTTAGATCGGGACGAGCAGTACTTC.

The genes are TRBV24-1 and TRBJ2-4; 7 nucleotides align to TRBD1. Germline assignment: CDR1 KGHDR and CDR2 SFDVKD. The CDR3 covers 13 residues. Losses at the gene ends were 2 bases for V and 10 bases for J; bases not matched to a gene: 4. The CDR3 loop reads CATSDSGQRIQYF. The CDR3 bases are TGTGCCACCAGTGATTCGGGACAGCGGATTCAGTACTTC.

The table lists this clone with a count of one. The CDR3 bases are TGTGCCAGCAGCTTGGGACCCAGGGAGGGCGCTTTCTTT. This codes for CASSLGPREGAFF. The chain uses TRBV5-4 and TRBJ1-1, with a tentative D call TRBD1 (5 bases). The V and J ends lost 0 bases and 11 bases respectively, with 14 bases between them. The V gene's germline CDR1 is SGHNT and CDR2 YYREEE (reference sequence). The CDR3 runs 13 residues. Supplemented by reference TRBV5-4 and TRBJ1-1, the full variable domain reads ETGVTQSPTHLIKTRGQQVTLRCSSQSGHNTVSWYQQALGQGPQFIFQYYREEENGRGNFPPRFSGLQFPNYSSELNVNALELDDSALYLCASSLGPREGAFFGQGTRLTVV.

The genes are TRBV2 and TRBJ2-5, with a tentative D call TRBD2 (5 bases). Germline V gives CDR1 SNHLY, CDR2 FYNNEI. The V and J ends lost 11 bases and 2 bases respectively, with 12 bases between them. This CDR3 has 12 amino acids. The CDR3 nucleotides are TGTGCCGGAGGTAGGATTCAAGAGACCCAGTACTTC. This gives the protein CAGGRIQETQYF.

This chain connects TRBV19 to TRBJ1-2; 7 nucleotides align to TRBD1. Germline loops: CDR1 LNHDA, CDR2 SQIVND (reference sequence). The V gene end was trimmed by 7 bases and the J gene end by 0 bases; junction bases not matched to a gene: 2. The CDR3 consists of 13 residues. As DNA, the CDR3 is TGTGCCAGTACGGACAGGCCTAACTATGGCTACACCTTC. It codes for CASTDRPNYGYTF.

This clone was counted once. The chain recombines TRBV29-1 with TRBJ2-2; D is possibly TRBD1 (7 bases). CDR3 length equals 14 residues. Per germline, CDR1 SQVTM and CDR2 ANQGSEA. V lost 7 bases to trimming and J lost 2 bases, with 14 bases between them. In DNA form, the CDR3 reads TGCAGCGCCCTACAGGGGACTAACACCGGGGAGCTGTTTTTT. It codes for CSALQGTNTGELFF.

The chain links TRBV29-1 to TRBJ1-1; D is unclear. The CDR3 runs 11 residues. Per the germline V gene, CDR1 is SQVTM and CDR2 is ANQGSEA. V lost 2 bases and J lost 7, with 8 bases in between. CDR3 coding DNA: TGCAGCGTTGAAAAGATCGGTGAAGCTTTCTTT. Protein product: CSVEKIGEAFF. The entire variable domain, with the rest obtained from reference TRBV29-1 and TRBJ1-1, is as follows: SAVISQKPSRDICQRGTSLTIQCQVDSQVTMMFWYRQQPGQSLTLIATANQGSEATYESGFVIDKFPISRPNLTFSTLTVSNMSPEDSSIYLCSVEKIGEAFFGQGTRLTVV.

CDR3 protein: CASSPRGRVKNTEAFF. The DNA for the CDR3 is TGTGCCAGTAGCCCACGGGGTCGGGTGAAGAACACTGAAGCTTTCTTT. The chain carries TRBV19 and TRBJ1-1; no clear D gene. Germline V gives CDR1 LNHDA, CDR2 SQIVND (reference sequence). The V and J ends lost 6 bases and 1 base respectively, with 18 bases between them. CDR3 size: 16 residues.

The chain joins TRBV7-3 to TRBJ2-3; D is unresolved. Looked up from germline, CDR1 is SGHTA and CDR2 is FQGTGA. Trimming stripped 1 base from V and 2 bases from J, with 10 bases between. The CDR3 is 15 residues long. CDR3 DNA: TGTGCCAGCAGCTTAAGTAGTCTAAACACAGATACGCAGTATTTT. Translation: CASSLSSLNTDTQYF.